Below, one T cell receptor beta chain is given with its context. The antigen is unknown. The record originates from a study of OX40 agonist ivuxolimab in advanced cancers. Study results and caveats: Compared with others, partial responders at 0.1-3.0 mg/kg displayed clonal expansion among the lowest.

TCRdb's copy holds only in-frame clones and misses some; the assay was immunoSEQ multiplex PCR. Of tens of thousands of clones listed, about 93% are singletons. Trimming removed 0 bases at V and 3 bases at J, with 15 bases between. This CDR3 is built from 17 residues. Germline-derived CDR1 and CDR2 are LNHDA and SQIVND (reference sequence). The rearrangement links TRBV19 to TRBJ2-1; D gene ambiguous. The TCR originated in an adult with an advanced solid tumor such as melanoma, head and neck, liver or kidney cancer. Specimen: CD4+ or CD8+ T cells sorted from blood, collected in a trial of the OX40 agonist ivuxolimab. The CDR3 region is CASSIDPFSRVYNEQFF. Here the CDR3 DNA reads TGTGCCAGTAGTATAGATCCTTTCAGTAGGGTCTACAATGAGCAGTTCTTC.